Following are 11 T cell receptor beta chains from one sample sequenced in a study of persistence of HIV-infected CD4 T cells. The stimulus was lysate of CMV-infected fibroblasts, approximately 9.6 ug/mL. CD4+ T cells upregulating both CD40 ligand and CD69 were sorted as responding cells. Their antigens remain unidentified. This was the immunoSEQ version 4 assay in survey mode. This table comes from immunoSEQ multiplex PCR, and its TCRdb copy is limited to in-frame clones, with some not included. Here the sample spans approximately 13,000 clones, roughly 70% being singletons. Source: CD4+ T cells sorted from PBMCs after roughly 20-hour stimulation, taken from a patient who received antiretroviral therapy. The receptor set was obtained from an adult man with HIV who was CMV-seropositive.

The CDR3: CASTWGGFHNEQFF. In DNA form, the CDR3 reads TGTGCCAGCACCTGGGGCGGGTTTCACAATGAGCAGTTCTTC. The chain combines TRBV7-8 with TRBJ2-1; D possibly matches TRBD1 or TRBD2 (5 bases each). CDR3 length: 14 residues. CDR1 is SGHVS, CDR2 FQNEAQ, per germline. V lost 7 bases to trimming and J lost 5 bases, with 15 bases between them.

J is TRBJ2-6 and V is TRBV10-3, with D uncertain. The CDR3 length is 14 residues. Germline V lookup: CDR1 ENHRY, CDR2 SYGVKD. With 8 bases removed from V and 2 bases from J, the gap between germline ends came to 10 bases. The CDR3 protein is CAIGVSTGANVLTF. The CDR3 DNA sequence: TGTGCCATCGGAGTTTCTACTGGGGCCAACGTCCTGACTTTC.

The CDR3 DNA reads TGTGCCAGCAGGACAGGGGGCAAGCACGAGCAGTACTTC. Translating it yields CASRTGGKHEQYF. This chain links TRBV28 with TRBJ2-7, with 10 positions matching TRBD1. V dropped 6 bases and J dropped 5; count of bases not matched to a gene: 4. This CDR3 has 13 residues. Germline loops: CDR1 MDHEN, CDR2 SYDVKM.

This clone showed up just once. The V gene is TRBV16, the J gene TRBJ1-6, with D maybe TRBD1 (6 bases). Between the trimmed V and J ends, which lost 3 bases and 6 bases, there was a span of 12 bases. The CDR3 covers 15 residues. From germline, CDR1 is KGHSY and CDR2 FQNENV. This CDR3 is CASSQNREGNSPLHF. The CDR3 DNA is TGTGCCAGCAGCCAGAACAGGGAGGGTAATTCACCCCTCCACTTT. Based on the CDR3 plus reference TRBV16 and TRBJ1-6, the full variable domain is GEEVAQTPKHLVRGEGQKAKLYCAPIKGHSYVFWYQQVLKNEFKFLISFQNENVFDETGMPKERFSAKCLPNSPCSLEIQATKLEDSAVYFCASSQNREGNSPLHFGNGTRLTVT.

V and J are TRBV28 and TRBJ2-2, with a tentative D call TRBD1 (6 bases). The CDR3 loop spans 15 amino acids. Trimming cost V 6 bases and J 0 bases, with 11 bases left between them. Per germline, CDR1 MDHEN and CDR2 SYDVKM. CDR3 in DNA: TGTGCCAGCAGGGGGGCCTACGCGAACACCGGGGAGCTGTTTTTT. This encodes CASRGAYANTGELFF.

This chain joins TRBV13 and TRBJ2-1; 15 positions match TRBD2. Germline CDR1 reads PRHDT; CDR2 reads FYEKMQ (reference sequence). This CDR3 contains 18 residues. With 10 bases clipped from V and 2 bases from J, the junction kept 12 bases outside the gene matches. As DNA, the CDR3 is TGTGCCATCCCCTCGGGACTAGCGGGGGGTCCCACCTACAATGAGCAGTTCTTC. It is translated as CAIPSGLAGGPTYNEQFF.

In its sample, this clone is medium-sized. The rearrangement uses TRBV9 and TRBJ1-3; D perhaps matches TRBD1 (6 bases). The V end lost 1 base, the J end lost 4 bases, and 9 bases lay between the germline ends. CDR1 and CDR2 from the germline V gene are SGDLS and YYNGEE. The CDR3 is made up of 14 amino acids. CDR3 nucleotide sequence: TGTGCCAGCAGCGTATCAGGGGTCGGAAACACCATATATTTT. Translation: CASSVSGVGNTIYF. The variable domain in full, completed from reference TRBV9 and TRBJ1-3, reads DSGVTQTPKHLITATGQRVTLRCSPRSGDLSVYWYQQSLDQGLQFLIQYYNGEERAKGNILERFSAQQFPDLHSELNLSSLELGDSALYFCASSVSGVGNTIYFGEGSWLTVV.

This clone has more than one count but fewer than ten. This rearrangement joins TRBV3-1 (or the pseudogene TRBV3-2) to TRBJ2-1, with D maybe TRBD2 (5 bases). This CDR3 has 14 residues. The germline V gene has CDR1 LGHDT and CDR2 YNNKEL (reference sequence). V lost 0 bases and J lost 5, with 8 bases in between. The CDR3 bases are TGTGCCAGCAGCCAAGATAACGGGGACAATGAGCAGTTCTTC. Translating it yields CASSQDNGDNEQFF.

Only one count was recorded for this clone. The CDR3 DNA reads TGCGCCAGCAGCTTGTCCGGGGGCAGGACTGAAGCTTTCTTT. Translated, it gives CASSLSGGRTEAFF. J is TRBJ1-1 and V is TRBV5-1; D perhaps matches TRBD1 (6 bases). The CDR3 contains 14 residues. Trimming removed 1 base from V and 5 bases from J, with 12 bases in between. Per germline, CDR1 SGHRS and CDR2 YFSETQ. The whole variable domain, filled in from reference TRBV5-1 and TRBJ1-1, reads KAGVTQTPRYLIKTRGQQVTLSCSPISGHRSVSWYQQTPGQGLQFLFEYFSETQRNKGNFPGRFSGRQFSNSRSEMNVSTLELGDSALYLCASSLSGGRTEAFFGQGTRLTVV.

This chain joins TRBV3-1 (or the pseudogene TRBV3-2) and TRBJ2-7; D is uncertain. The CDR3 has 11 residues. The ends were cut back, 5 bases at V and 2 bases at J, with 4 bases in the middle. Germline V gene data show CDR1 as LGHDT and CDR2 as YNNKEL (reference sequence). Here the CDR3 DNA reads TGTGCCAGCAGCGAAACCTACGAGCAGTACTTC. It codes for CASSETYEQYF.

The chain joins TRBV28 to TRBJ1-3; TRBD1 matches 7 bases. The junction had 3 bases not matched to a gene; V was cut back by 6 bases and J by 1 base. The CDR3 has 14 amino acids. Germline V gives CDR1 MDHEN, CDR2 SYDVKM. For the CDR3, the DNA is TGTGCCAGCAGAACAGGGGCGTCTGGAAACACCATATATTTT. This encodes CASRTGASGNTIYF.